The present T cell receptor beta chain was sequenced within a study of blood T cell repertoires in COVID-19. This clone is a singleton in its sample. Assay used: immunoSEQ multiplex PCR; TCRdb lists only in-frame clones, some missing. The table lists 220,000 or so clones, around 84% of them singletons. The germline V gene has CDR1 MNHEY and CDR2 SMNVEV (reference sequence). The CDR3 runs 19 residues. V lost 5 bases to trimming and J lost 5 bases; unmatched junction nucleotides: 23. This TCR was recovered from a man in his thirties or forties with active or convalescent COVID-19. J is TRBJ2-5 and V is TRBV27, with TRBD2 matching over 7 bases. The sample was peripheral blood. The CDR3 here is CASSPPRGSPLTSPETQYF. The CDR3 nucleotides read TGTGCCAGCAGTCCCCCGCGGGGGAGTCCCTTAACATCCCCCGAGACCCAGTACTTC.